Below, one TCR beta chain is given with its context. Germline CDR1 reads SQVTM; CDR2 reads ANQGSEA. The CDR3 is 13 residues long. V lost 8 bases and J lost 6, with 20 bases in between. Only in-frame clones appear in the TCRdb table, and some are missing; sequencing was by immunoSEQ multiplex PCR. The data hold 13,000 or so clones, with about 80% observed a single time. These data are taken from a study of blood T cell repertoires in COVID-19. Study details: Samples came from the United States, Italy and Spain, spanning acute and convalescent COVID-19.

This chain links TRBV29-1 with TRBJ2-7; unclear D gene. Sequenced input: peripheral blood. The source of this sequence is a woman aged 80 or over with acute or convalescent COVID-19. The CDR3 nucleotides read TGCAGCACCGTGGTGGGTACGGGTGTCGAGCAGTACTTC. Residues: CSTVVGTGVEQYF.